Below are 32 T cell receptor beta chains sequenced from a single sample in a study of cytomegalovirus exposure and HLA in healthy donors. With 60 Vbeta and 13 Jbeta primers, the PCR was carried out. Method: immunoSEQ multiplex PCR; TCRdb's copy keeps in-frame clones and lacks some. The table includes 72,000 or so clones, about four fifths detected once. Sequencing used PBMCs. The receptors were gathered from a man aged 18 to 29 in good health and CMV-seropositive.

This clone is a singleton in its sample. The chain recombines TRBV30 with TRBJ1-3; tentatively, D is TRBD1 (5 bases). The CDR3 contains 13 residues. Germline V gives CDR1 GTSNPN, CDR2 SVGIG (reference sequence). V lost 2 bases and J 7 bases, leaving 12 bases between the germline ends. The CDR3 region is CAWSLGGVNTIYF. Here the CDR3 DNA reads TGTGCCTGGAGTCTCGGGGGGGTGAACACCATATATTTT. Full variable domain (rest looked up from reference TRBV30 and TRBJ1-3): SQTIHQWPATLVQPVGSPLSLECTVEGTSNPNLYWYRQAAGRGLQLLFYSVGIGQISSEVPQNLSASRPQDRQFILSSKKLLLSDSGFYLCAWSLGGVNTIYFGEGSWLTVV.

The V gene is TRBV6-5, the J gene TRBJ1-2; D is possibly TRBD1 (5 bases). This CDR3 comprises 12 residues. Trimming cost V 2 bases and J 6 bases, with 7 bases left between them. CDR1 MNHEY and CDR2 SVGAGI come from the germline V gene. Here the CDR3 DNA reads TGTGCCAGCAGTTACCGGGGGGATGGCTACACCTTC. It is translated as CASSYRGDGYTF.

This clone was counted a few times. For the CDR3, the DNA is TGCAGCGGTGGGACAGGGCCCCTGAACACTGAAGCTTTCTTT. The encoded protein is CSGGTGPLNTEAFF. This rearrangement joins TRBV29-1 to TRBJ1-1; 9 nucleotides line up with TRBD1. Losses at the gene ends were 7 bases for V and 0 bases for J; bases not matched to a gene: 6. From germline, CDR1 is SQVTM and CDR2 ANQGSEA. This CDR3 spans 14 amino acids.

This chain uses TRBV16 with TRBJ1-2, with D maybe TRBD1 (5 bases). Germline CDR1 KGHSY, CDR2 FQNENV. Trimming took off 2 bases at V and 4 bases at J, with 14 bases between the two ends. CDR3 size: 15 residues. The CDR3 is CASSQEQGSLYGYTF. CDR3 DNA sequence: TGTGCCAGCAGCCAAGAGCAGGGATCCCTCTATGGCTACACCTTC.

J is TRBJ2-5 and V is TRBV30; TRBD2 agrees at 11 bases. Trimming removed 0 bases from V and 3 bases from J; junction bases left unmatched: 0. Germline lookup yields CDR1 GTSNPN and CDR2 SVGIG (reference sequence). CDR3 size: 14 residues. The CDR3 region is CAWSVLAGEETQYF. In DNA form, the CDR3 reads TGTGCCTGGAGTGTACTAGCGGGGGAAGAGACCCAGTACTTC.

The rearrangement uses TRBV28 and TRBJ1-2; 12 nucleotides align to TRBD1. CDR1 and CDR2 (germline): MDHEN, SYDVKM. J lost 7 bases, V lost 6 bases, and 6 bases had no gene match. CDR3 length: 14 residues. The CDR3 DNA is TGTGCCAGCAGGCAGGGACAGGGGGCCCGTGGCTACACCTTC. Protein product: CASRQGQGARGYTF.

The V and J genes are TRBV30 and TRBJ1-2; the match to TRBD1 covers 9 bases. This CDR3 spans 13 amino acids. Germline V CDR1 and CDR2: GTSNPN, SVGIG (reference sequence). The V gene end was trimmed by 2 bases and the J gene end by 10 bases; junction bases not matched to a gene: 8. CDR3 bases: TGTGCCTGGAGTCACATTACAGGGGGCCCCTACACCTTC. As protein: CAWSHITGGPYTF.

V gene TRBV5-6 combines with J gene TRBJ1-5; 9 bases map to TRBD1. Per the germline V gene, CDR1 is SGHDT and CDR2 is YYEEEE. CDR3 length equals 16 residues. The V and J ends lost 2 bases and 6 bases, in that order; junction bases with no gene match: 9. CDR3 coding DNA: TGTGCCAGCAGCTTCATGGGACAGGGAAGTAGTCAGCCCCAGCATTTT. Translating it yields CASSFMGQGSSQPQHF. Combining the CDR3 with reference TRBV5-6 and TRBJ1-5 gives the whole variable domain DAGVTQSPTHLIKTRGQQVTLRCSPKSGHDTVSWYQQALGQGPQFIFQYYEEEERQRGNFPDRFSGHQFPNYSSELNVNALLLGDSALYLCASSFMGQGSSQPQHFGDGTRLSIL.

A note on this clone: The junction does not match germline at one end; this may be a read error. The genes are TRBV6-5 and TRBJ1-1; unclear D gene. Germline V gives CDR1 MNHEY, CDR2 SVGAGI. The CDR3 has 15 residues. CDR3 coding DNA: TGTGCCAGCAGCTACTCCTCCGGGTCTAACACTGAAGCTTTCTTT. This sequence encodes CASSYSSGSNTEAFF.

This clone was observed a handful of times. The CDR3 spells CAWSARQGTYNEQFF. CDR3 coding DNA: TGTGCCTGGAGTGCGCGACAGGGGACCTACAATGAGCAGTTCTTC. The gene calls are TRBV30 and TRBJ2-1, with 8 bases lining up with TRBD1. The CDR3 length is 15 residues. Trimming removed 1 base from V and 2 bases from J; junction bases left unmatched: 4. CDR1 and CDR2 from the germline V gene are GTSNPN and SVGIG (reference sequence).

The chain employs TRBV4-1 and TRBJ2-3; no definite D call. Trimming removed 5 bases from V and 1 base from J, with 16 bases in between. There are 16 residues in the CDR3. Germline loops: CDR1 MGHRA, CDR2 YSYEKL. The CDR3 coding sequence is TGCGCCAGCAGCACATTAGTTGACTTTGGCACAGATACGCAGTATTTT. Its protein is CASSTLVDFGTDTQYF.

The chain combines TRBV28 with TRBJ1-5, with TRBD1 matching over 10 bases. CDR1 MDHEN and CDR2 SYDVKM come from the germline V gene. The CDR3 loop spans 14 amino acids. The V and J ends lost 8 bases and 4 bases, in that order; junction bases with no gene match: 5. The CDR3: CASLTGGLNQPQHF. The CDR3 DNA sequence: TGTGCCAGCCTGACAGGGGGCTTGAATCAGCCCCAGCATTTT. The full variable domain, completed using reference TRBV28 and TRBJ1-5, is DVKVTQSSRYLVKRTGEKVFLECVQDMDHENMFWYRQDPGLGLRLIYFSYDVKMKEKGDIPEGYSVSREKKERFSLILESASTNQTSMYLCASLTGGLNQPQHFGDGTRLSIL.

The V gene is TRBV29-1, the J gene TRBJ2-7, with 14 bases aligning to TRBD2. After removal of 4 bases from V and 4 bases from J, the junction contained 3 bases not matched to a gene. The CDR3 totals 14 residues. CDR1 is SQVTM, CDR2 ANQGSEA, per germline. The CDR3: CSVAGLAGEYEQYF. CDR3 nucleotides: TGCAGCGTTGCGGGACTAGCGGGAGAGTACGAGCAGTACTTC.

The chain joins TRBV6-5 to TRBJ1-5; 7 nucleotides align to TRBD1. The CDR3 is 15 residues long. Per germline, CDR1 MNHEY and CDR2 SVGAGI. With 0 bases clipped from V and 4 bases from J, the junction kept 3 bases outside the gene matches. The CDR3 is CASSYSGGENQPQHF. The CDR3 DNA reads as TGTGCCAGCAGTTACTCAGGGGGCGAAAATCAGCCCCAGCATTTT.

The CDR3 DNA sequence: TGTGCCAGCAGCCGGGGAGTCTACGAGCAGTACTTC. As protein: CASSRGVYEQYF. This chain links TRBV6-5 with TRBJ2-7; D may be TRBD2 (5 bases). Germline CDR1 MNHEY, CDR2 SVGAGI. V shed 6 bases and J shed 3 bases, with 9 bases lying between them. This CDR3 contains 12 residues.

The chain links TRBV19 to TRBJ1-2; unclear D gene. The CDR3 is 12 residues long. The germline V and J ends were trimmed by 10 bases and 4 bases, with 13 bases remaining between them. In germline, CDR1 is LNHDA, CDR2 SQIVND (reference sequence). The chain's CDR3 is CATCRGGYGYTF. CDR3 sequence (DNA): TGTGCCACTTGTCGGGGTGGCTATGGCTACACCTTC.

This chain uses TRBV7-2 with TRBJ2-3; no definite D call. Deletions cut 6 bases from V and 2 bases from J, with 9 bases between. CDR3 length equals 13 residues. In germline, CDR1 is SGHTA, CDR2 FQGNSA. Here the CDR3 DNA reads TGTGCCAGCAGACCCAGAAACACAGATACGCAGTATTTT. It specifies CASRPRNTDTQYF.

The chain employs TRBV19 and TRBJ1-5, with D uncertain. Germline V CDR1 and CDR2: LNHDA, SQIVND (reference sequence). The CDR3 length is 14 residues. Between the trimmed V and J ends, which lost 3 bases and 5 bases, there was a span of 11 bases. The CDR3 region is CASSIPPPDQPQHF. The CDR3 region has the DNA TGTGCCAGTAGTATCCCCCCGCCAGATCAGCCCCAGCATTTT.

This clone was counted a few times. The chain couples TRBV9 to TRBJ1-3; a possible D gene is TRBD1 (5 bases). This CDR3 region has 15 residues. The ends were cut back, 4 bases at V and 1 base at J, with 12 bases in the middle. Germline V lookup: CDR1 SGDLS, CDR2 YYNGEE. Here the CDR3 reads CASSPRGLSGNTIYF. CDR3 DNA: TGTGCCAGCAGCCCGAGGGGACTTTCTGGAAACACCATATATTTT.

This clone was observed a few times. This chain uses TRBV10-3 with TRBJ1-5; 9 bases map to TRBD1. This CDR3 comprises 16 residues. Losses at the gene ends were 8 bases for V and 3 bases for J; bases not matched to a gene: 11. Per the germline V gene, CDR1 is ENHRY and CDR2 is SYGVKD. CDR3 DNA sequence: TGTGCCATCGGGAGACAGGGGGGGATTAACAATCAGCCCCAGCATTTT. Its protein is CAIGRQGGINNQPQHF.

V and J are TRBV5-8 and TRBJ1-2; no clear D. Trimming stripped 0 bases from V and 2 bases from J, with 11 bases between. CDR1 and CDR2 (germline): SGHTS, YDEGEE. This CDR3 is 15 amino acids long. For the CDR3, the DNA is TGTGCCAGCAGCTTGGGACTAGGACTAAACTATGGCTACACCTTC. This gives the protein CASSLGLGLNYGYTF.

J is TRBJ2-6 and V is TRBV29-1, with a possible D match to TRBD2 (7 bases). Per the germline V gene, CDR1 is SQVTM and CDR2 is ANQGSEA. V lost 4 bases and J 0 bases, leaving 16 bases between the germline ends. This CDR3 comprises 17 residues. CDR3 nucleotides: TGCAGCGTTGTTAAGGGCGGGGGCTTCTCTGGGGCCAACGTCCTGACTTTC. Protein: CSVVKGGGFSGANVLTF.

CDR3 DNA sequence: TGCGCCAGCAGCGCGGATCCACAGGGCCCAAGCTCCTACAATGAGCAGTTCTTC. Its translation is CASSADPQGPSSYNEQFF. This sequence joins TRBV5-1 and TRBJ2-1; TRBD1 is a possible D gene (6 bases). The V and J ends lost 4 bases and 0 bases respectively, with 20 bases between them. CDR1 SGHRS and CDR2 YFSETQ come from the germline V gene. CDR3 length: 18 residues.

The CDR3 loop reads CASSPPASGFMTQYF. The CDR3 DNA follows: TGTGCCAGCAGCCCCCCGGCTAGCGGTTTCATGACGCAGTATTTT. This chain joins TRBV7-2 and TRBJ2-3; 7 bases align to TRBD2. Germline loops: CDR1 SGHTA, CDR2 FQGNSA. The CDR3 is 15 residues long. The V and J ends lost 5 bases and 9 bases, in that order; junction bases with no gene match: 14.

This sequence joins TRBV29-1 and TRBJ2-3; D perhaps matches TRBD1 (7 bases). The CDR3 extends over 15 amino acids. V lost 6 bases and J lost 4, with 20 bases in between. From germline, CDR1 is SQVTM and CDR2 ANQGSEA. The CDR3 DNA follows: TGCAGCGTACAACTGTTTCAGGGGGGTGCAGATACGCAGTATTTT. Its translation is CSVQLFQGGADTQYF.

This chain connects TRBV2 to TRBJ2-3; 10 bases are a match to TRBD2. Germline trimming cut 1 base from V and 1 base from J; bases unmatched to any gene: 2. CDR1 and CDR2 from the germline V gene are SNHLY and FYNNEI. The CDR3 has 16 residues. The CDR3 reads CASSEVLAGGTDTQYF. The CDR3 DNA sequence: TGTGCCAGCAGTGAAGTTCTAGCGGGAGGCACAGATACGCAGTATTTT.

The CDR3 sequence: CASSLNRANSGNTIYF. DNA of the CDR3: TGTGCCAGCAGTTTAAACAGGGCTAACTCTGGAAACACCATATATTTT. The chain joins TRBV2 to TRBJ1-3; a possible D gene is TRBD1 (6 bases). Trimming took off 5 bases at V and 0 bases at J, with 14 bases between the two ends. Germline CDR1 and CDR2: SNHLY and FYNNEI. The CDR3 covers 16 residues.

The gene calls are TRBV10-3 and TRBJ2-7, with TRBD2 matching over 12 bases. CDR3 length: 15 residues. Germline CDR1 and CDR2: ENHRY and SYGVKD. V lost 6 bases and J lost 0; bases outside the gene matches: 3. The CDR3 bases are TGTGCCATCAGCGGACTAGCGGGAAGCTCCTACGAGCAGTACTTC. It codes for CAISGLAGSSYEQYF.

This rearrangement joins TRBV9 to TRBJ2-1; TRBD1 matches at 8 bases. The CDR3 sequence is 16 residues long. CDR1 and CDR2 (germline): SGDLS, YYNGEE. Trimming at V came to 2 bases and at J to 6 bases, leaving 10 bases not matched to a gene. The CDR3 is CASSVQDRVAANEQFF. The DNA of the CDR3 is TGTGCCAGCAGCGTCCAGGACAGGGTCGCCGCCAATGAGCAGTTCTTC. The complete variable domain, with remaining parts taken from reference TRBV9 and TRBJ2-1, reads DSGVTQTPKHLITATGQRVTLRCSPRSGDLSVYWYQQSLDQGLQFLIQYYNGEERAKGNILERFSAQQFPDLHSELNLSSLELGDSALYFCASSVQDRVAANEQFFGPGTRLTVL.

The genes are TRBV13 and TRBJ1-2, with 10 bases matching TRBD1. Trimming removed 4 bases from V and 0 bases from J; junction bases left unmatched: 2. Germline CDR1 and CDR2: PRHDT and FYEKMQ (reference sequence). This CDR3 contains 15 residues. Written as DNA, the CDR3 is TGTGCCAGCAGCTCGACAGGGGGCCCTAACTATGGCTACACCTTC. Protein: CASSSTGGPNYGYTF.

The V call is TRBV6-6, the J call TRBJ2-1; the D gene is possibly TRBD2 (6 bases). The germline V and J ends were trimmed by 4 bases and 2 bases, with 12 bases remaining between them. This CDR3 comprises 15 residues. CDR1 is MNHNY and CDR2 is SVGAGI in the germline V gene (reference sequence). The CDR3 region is CASSWRTIPYNEQFF. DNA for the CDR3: TGTGCCAGCAGTTGGAGGACTATCCCCTACAATGAGCAGTTCTTC.

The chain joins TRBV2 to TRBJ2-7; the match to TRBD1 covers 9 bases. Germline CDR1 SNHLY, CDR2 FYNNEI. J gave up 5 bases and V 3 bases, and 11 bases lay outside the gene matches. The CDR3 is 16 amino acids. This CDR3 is CASSDGTGSFEDEQYF. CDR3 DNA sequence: TGTGCCAGCAGTGATGGGACAGGGTCGTTCGAGGACGAGCAGTACTTC.